Given below is one T cell receptor (beta chain) in context. This clonotype was seen repeatedly, ten times or more. Its antigen is still unknown. No qualities accompany the bases; no much larger clone lies one base away. This sample was included in a study of Graves' ophthalmopathy and Graves' hyperthyroidism (dated 2018 in TCRdb). As for the study more broadly: Peripheral blood was collected at initial diagnosis, prior to any treatment. The study used signatures of the TCR beta repertoire to tell Graves' ophthalmopathy apart from Graves' hyperthyroidism and to predict which patients would progress to ophthalmopathy. In total, 135 blood samples were TCR-sequenced: approximately 40 ophthalmopathy, approximately 75 hyperthyroidism and roughly 17 hyperthyroidism-to-ophthalmopathy patients. To explore V-J signatures distinguishing ophthalmopathy from hyperthyroidism, a discovery set of about 99 patients (43 ophthalmopathy, 57 stable hyperthyroidism) was enrolled. The independent validation cohort included under 20 hyperthyroidism patients plus 17 patients who later progressed from hyperthyroidism to ophthalmopathy. T-cell repertoires of thyroid tissue and blood were compared in about six hyperthyroidism patients. Following sample collection, hyperthyroidism patients were given methimazole at a starting dose of 30 mg daily, and ophthalmopathy patients were given high-dose intravenous methylprednisolone. The approximately 100 discovery patients were divided at random into training and test sets in a 7:3 ratio. Summary of the overall study and its limitations: Ophthalmopathy was separated from stable hyperthyroidism by the 13-signature model with 85% to 90% sensitivity and less than 82% specificity in cross-validation and with 80%/75% in the test set. Most of the expanded thyroid clonotypes with a frequency above 0.001 were also detected in blood, and it was suggested that the thyroid immune response may be reflected by blood repertoires. In validation, the model predicted ophthalmopathy progression with nearly 71% sensitivity and approximately 72% specificity; fewer than 15 predicted patients were CT-confirmed with GO in a median of around 6.5 months. No statistical method was used to predetermine the sample size, and group allocation was not hidden from the investigators.

The ophthalmopathy patients had moderately to severely active disease, with a Clinical Activity Score of 3 or higher, a NOSPECS grade of 4 or higher, and a disease duration of less than 3 months. Patients were excluded if they had other autoimmune diseases, uncontrolled infections, pregnancy or lactation. Clinical symptoms, serum thyroxine, TRAb, thyroid ultrasound and orbital computed tomography were used for diagnosis. Ficoll-Paque density gradient centrifugation was used to isolate PBMCs from around 10 ml of fresh peripheral blood. Total RNA was extracted with Trizol reagent and quality-checked on an Agilent 2100 Bioanalyzer. Including the terminal cysteine and phenylalanine, the CDR3 comprises 14 residues. Only the CDR3 region is kept as DNA, spanning 42 bases read in frame from base 1. The junction carries 7 bases between V and J, which are trimmed by 0 bases and 1 base respectively. The CDR1 and CDR2 encoded by the germline V gene are SGHRS and YFSETQ.

For repertoire sequencing, TCR beta CDR3 regions were amplified from RNA transcripts. HTBI primers and the Qiagen OneStep RT-PCR kit were used in a first-round RT-PCR, which was followed by a second-round multiplex PCR, size selection and purification. The libraries underwent paired-end sequencing with 100 bp reads on an Illumina HiSeq2000. The original methods were these. SOAPnuke was used to process the reads, throwing out any read that had adapters, had uncalled bases, had a mean Phred below 15, or lacked an exact constant-primer or identifier match. COPE v1.2.5 was used to merge high-quality paired reads. Unique nucleotide sequences were defined as clonotypes and aligned to IMGT TRB V, D and J references using MiTCR v1.1. Only V-J combinations with frequency above 0.0001 were analysed, covering 98% to 99.2% of repertoires. For each V-J combination, a TCR clonal expansion and chaos score was defined as the ratio of F50 clonal expansion to chaos observed in the TCRdist matrix. Features were reduced by Welch's t-statistics and random forest to about a dozen V-J combinations, which fed a naive Bayes classifier. Thyroid-blood repertoire similarity was quantified with the Morisita-Horn index. The public reads were reanalyzed by TCRdb: fastp trimming at Q25, MiXCR alignment, in-frame beta chains only. Every entry covers one CDR3 protein and lists the most common genes and DNA from its rows. TCRdb, rather than the study authors, made the V and J calls. The sample table holds roughly 230,000 distinct CDR3 sequences, of which 20% to 25% were seen once. 35% to 55% of the sample is in the top ten clones.

The receptor comes from a woman aged 50 to 65 with Graves' ophthalmopathy. Donor details come from another sample of the same person, matched by shared clones. Recombination linked TRBV5-1 to TRBJ2-5, with TRBD1 perhaps the D gene, on 6 matching bases. The sequenced material came from peripheral blood. CDR3 reads: CASSLGDTQETQYF. The nucleotide sequence reads TGCGCCAGCAGCTTGGGGGACACCCAAGAGACCCAGTACTTC.